A selection of T cell receptor beta chains follows, all from one sample in a study of T-cell reconstitution after alpha-beta-depleted transplantation in children. One entry per CDR3 protein, called by TCRdb with MiXCR from the PCR reads. The sample holds fewer than 550,000 distinct CDR3 sequences, around 16% seen once. Material: PBMCs, mostly from graft donor cells, obtained 360 days after TCRalphabeta/CD19-depleted stem cell transplant. The source of these receptors is a boy under three years old who had a stem cell transplant for Wiskott-Aldrich syndrome, so the T cells may come from the graft donor. Each CDR3 is given with its conserved first and last residue. A D gene is named only where the DNA matches it firmly. Some rows mark clone size as missing; the rest say once, few, many or name a class of expanded clone.

few,TRBJ1-5,TRBV20-1,.,CSASGQGAGPQHF,TGCAGTGCTAGTGGGCAGGGAGCAGGGCCCCAGCATTTT
few,TRBJ1-2,TRBV5-1,.,CASSSLGEGYTF,TGCGCCAGCAGCTCCCTCGGGGAAGGCTACACCTTC
.,TRBJ2-2,TRBV27,TRBD1,CASTFLIGTGMAGELFF,TGTGCCAGCACTTTCCTTATAGGGACAGGGATGGCCGGGGAGCTGTTTTTT
few,TRBJ2-5,TRBV7-2,TRBD1,CASSPSPGTGRQETQYF,TGTGCCAGCAGCCCCAGTCCCGGGACAGGGCGCCAAGAGACCCAGTACTTC
few,TRBJ2-3,TRBV7-2,.,CASTLDGGDTDTQYF,TGTGCCAGCACCCTGGACGGCGGCGATACAGATACGCAGTATTTT
.,TRBJ2-1,TRBV14,.,CASSPPGPNNEQFF,TGTGCCAGCAGCCCGCCAGGACCAAACAATGAGCAGTTCTTC
few,TRBJ2-2,TRBV13,.,CASSPPLAPQNTGELFF,TGTGCCAGCAGCCCGCCACTAGCCCCTCAGAACACCGGGGAGCTGTTTTTT
many,TRBJ2-5,TRBV12-3/TRBV12-4,.,CASRFSGIPAGETQYF,TGTGCCAGCAGATTCTCCGGGATCCCCGCGGGGGAGACCCAGTACTTC
.,TRBJ2-3,TRBV7-2,.,CASSFATSSTDTQYF,TGTGCCAGCAGCTTCGCCACCTCTAGCACAGATACGCAGTATTTT
few,TRBJ2-3,TRBV5-6,.,CASRAVGGLSTDTQYF,TGTGCCAGCAGGGCGGTAGGGGGGCTGAGCACAGATACGCAGTATTTT
.,TRBJ2-7,TRBV20-1,TRBD1,CSARGGTGSAYEQYF,TGCAGTGCTAGAGGGGGGACAGGTTCAGCCTACGAGCAGTACTTC
few,TRBJ2-4,TRBV7-2,TRBD1,CASRRQGFRPNIQYF,TGTGCCAGCAGAAGACAGGGGTTCAGGCCAAACATTCAGTACTTC
many,TRBJ2-1,TRBV5-1,.,CASSPPGRNNEQFF,TGCGCCAGCAGCCCCCCCGGACGGAACAATGAGCAGTTCTTC
few,TRBJ2-2,TRBV7-9,.,CASSLNLWTGELFF,TGTGCCAGCAGCTTAAATCTATGGACCGGGGAGCTGTTTTTT
.,TRBJ2-3,TRBV9,.,CASSANRVTGTDTQYF,TGTGCCAGCAGCGCTAACAGGGTCACCGGCACAGATACGCAGTATTTT
few,TRBJ2-1,TRBV5-1,TRBD2,CASATSGTPYNEQFF,TGCGCCAGCGCGACTAGCGGGACGCCCTACAATGAGCAGTTCTTC